These 29 T cell receptor beta chains were all obtained from the same sample, sequenced in a study of long-term antiretroviral therapy in people with HIV. At the survey level, the v3.0 immunoSEQ assay was run. Assay: immunoSEQ multiplex PCR; the TCRdb copy retains only in-frame clones and omits some. The table lists approximately 19,000 clones, 87% of them singletons, with 3.5% to 4.5% in the top ten. Specimen: unsorted PBMCs, collected 2.1 years after starting antiretroviral therapy. The receptors come from a man between 18 and 35 years old with HIV.

This chain joins TRBV28 and TRBJ2-7; D might be TRBD2 (6 bases). Trimming shortened V by 4 bases and J by 3 bases, and 19 bases separated the two germline ends. This CDR3 has 16 amino acids. Germline assignment: CDR1 MDHEN and CDR2 SYDVKM. For the CDR3, the DNA is TGTGCCAGCAGTTCACTGGTGGGAGGCGCCCTCTACGAGCAGTACTTC. Translation: CASSSLVGGALYEQYF.

This chain links TRBV27 with TRBJ2-7; 8 nucleotides match TRBD1. Germline values: CDR1 MNHEY, CDR2 SMNVEV (reference sequence). This CDR3 comprises 11 residues. Trimming cost V 10 bases and J 4 bases; bases outside gene matches: 3. The CDR3 sequence: CATGTGYEQYF. The CDR3, as DNA: TGTGCCACGGGGACAGGTTACGAGCAGTACTTC.

The chain recombines TRBV19 with TRBJ2-5; tentative D call: TRBD2 (6 bases). CDR3 length equals 14 residues. V was pared by 2 bases and J by 3 bases, with 10 bases between. Germline CDR1 LNHDA, CDR2 SQIVND (reference sequence). CDR3 sequence reads: CASSIPGVEETQYF. CDR3 sequence (DNA): TGTGCCAGTAGTATACCGGGGGTAGAAGAGACCCAGTACTTC.

The chain is built from TRBV27 and TRBJ1-2; a possible D gene is TRBD1 (6 bases). CDR1 is MNHEY, CDR2 SMNVEV, per germline (reference sequence). The CDR3 extends over 13 amino acids. Trimming stripped 8 bases from V and 2 bases from J, with 12 bases between. The CDR3 spells CASRRTGNYGYTF. For the CDR3, the DNA is TGTGCCAGCCGACGTACAGGGAACTATGGCTACACCTTC.

The chain has TRBV11-2 and TRBJ2-5; maybe TRBD1 (6 bases). CDR1 and CDR2 (germline): SGHAT, FQNNGV. The CDR3 contains 14 residues. V was cut by 1 base and J by 7 bases, with 13 bases left in between. CDR3 in amino acids: CASSLALDSSTQYF. The CDR3 DNA is TGTGCCAGCAGCTTAGCCCTGGACAGCTCGACCCAGTACTTC.

The chain joins TRBV5-4 to TRBJ1-2, with a possible D match to TRBD1 (5 bases). V lost 2 bases to trimming and J lost 4 bases, with 9 bases between them. This CDR3 is 13 amino acids long. Germline assignment: CDR1 SGHNT and CDR2 YYREEE (reference sequence). The CDR3 region is CASSFDRGYGYTF. Here the CDR3 DNA reads TGTGCCAGCAGCTTCGACAGAGGCTATGGCTACACCTTC.

This clone was seen a handful of times. The genes are TRBV5-4 and TRBJ2-1, with 9 positions matching TRBD2. Trimming at V came to 6 bases and at J to 2 bases, leaving 6 bases not matched to a gene. The CDR3 is made up of 15 amino acids. The germline CDR1 and CDR2 sequences are SGHNT and YYREEE (reference sequence). This CDR3 reads CASNLPSGAYNEQFF. CDR3 DNA sequence: TGTGCCAGCAACCTACCTAGCGGGGCCTACAATGAGCAGTTCTTC.

V gene TRBV2 combines with J gene TRBJ1-1; D possibly corresponds to TRBD1 (5 bases). CDR1 SNHLY and CDR2 FYNNEI come from the germline V gene. The CDR3 totals 14 residues. The V gene lost 6 bases and the J gene lost 1 base, with 12 bases spanning the gap. The CDR3 sequence is CASSQWGENTEAFF. CDR3 DNA sequence: TGTGCCAGCAGCCAATGGGGGGAGAACACTGAAGCTTTCTTT.

V gene TRBV10-2 combines with J gene TRBJ2-7; 12 bases match TRBD2. Germline V gives CDR1 WSHSY, CDR2 SAAADI. The CDR3 spans 15 residues. After removal of 4 bases from V and 4 bases from J, the junction contained 5 bases not matched to a gene. CDR3 DNA: TGCGCCAGCAGTGCGGGACTAGCGGGTTCTTACGAGCAGTACTTC. Translating it yields CASSAGLAGSYEQYF.

The chain combines TRBV5-4 with TRBJ2-7, with 10 bases aligning to TRBD1. Germline values: CDR1 SGHNT, CDR2 YYREEE (reference sequence). The CDR3 is 17 residues long. J lost 4 bases, V lost 0 bases, and 10 bases had no gene match. The CDR3 nucleotides are TGTGCCAGCAGCTTGGACCTATCCGGGACAGGGGTGTACGAGCAGTACTTC. It encodes CASSLDLSGTGVYEQYF.

The chain combines TRBV4-3 with TRBJ2-1; a possible D gene is TRBD2 (7 bases). The germline V gene has CDR1 LGHNA and CDR2 YSLEER. Trimming took 0 bases from V and 7 from J, leaving 28 bases between them. The CDR3 consists of 20 residues. CDR3 amino acids: CASSQDHRGASRAGGNEQFF. CDR3 coding DNA: TGCGCCAGCAGCCAAGATCACCGGGGGGCGTCCCGGGCCGGAGGTAATGAGCAGTTCTTC.

Worth noting for this clone: Other nucleotide sequences from this sample produce the same CDR3. The CDR3 bases are TGTGCCAGCAGCTCCGGCCCATCTTGGACGGGAAACACCATATATTTT. It encodes CASSSGPSWTGNTIYF. The rearrangement joins TRBV7-2 to TRBJ1-3; D unresolved. The CDR3 spans 16 residues. The germline gives CDR1 SGHTA, CDR2 FQGNSA. The V gene lost 4 bases and the J gene lost 4 bases, with 17 bases spanning the gap. The full variable domain, with the rest looked up from reference TRBV7-2 and TRBJ1-3, is GAGVSQSPSNKVTEKGKDVELRCDPISGHTALYWYRQSLGQGLEFLIYFQGNSAPDKSGLPSDRFSAERTGGSVSTLTIQRTQQEDSAVYLCASSSGPSWTGNTIYFGEGSWLTVV.

This chain joins TRBV7-2 and TRBJ2-6; D call uncertain. The CDR3 extends over 15 amino acids. Germline-derived CDR1 and CDR2 are SGHTA and FQGNSA. The ends were cut back, 2 bases at V and 0 bases at J, with 5 bases in the middle. CDR3: CASSLSSSGANVLTF. Here the CDR3 DNA reads TGTGCCAGCAGCTTATCGAGCTCTGGGGCCAACGTCCTGACTTTC.

The J gene is TRBJ1-5, the V gene TRBV6-6, with TRBD1 as a possible D gene (6 bases). V was shortened by 6 bases and J by 3 bases, with 18 bases between the two germline ends. There are 16 residues in the CDR3. The germline gives CDR1 MNHNY, CDR2 SVGAGI (reference sequence). In DNA, the CDR3 is TGTGCCAGCAGAGAAACTTTCAGGGGAACCAATCAGCCCCAGCATTTT. Its protein product is CASRETFRGTNQPQHF.

In regard to this clone: A read error is likely, as this CDR3 ends without the conserved phenylalanine or tryptophan. It is unclear where the CDR3 begins or ends on the DNA, so no DNA is shown, and the CDR3 is as TCRdb lists it. The chain has TRBV3-1 (or the pseudogene TRBV3-2) and TRBJ2-7; TRBD2 reflects the table's D call only, with no check against the DNA. CDR1 and CDR2 (germline): LGHDT, YNNKEL (reference sequence). The CDR3 has 9 residues if both end residues are counted. The CDR3 region is CASSRDRGD.

The rearrangement joins TRBV4-2 to TRBJ2-3; TRBD2 might be the D (6 bases). V dropped 0 bases and J dropped 10 bases, with 14 bases sitting between them. This CDR3 spans 14 amino acids. The V gene's germline CDR1 is LGHNA and CDR2 YNFKEQ. The CDR3 reads CASSQEAPEGPQYF. For the CDR3, the DNA is TGTGCCAGCAGCCAAGAGGCCCCGGAGGGCCCGCAGTATTTT.

This clone turned up a few times. J is TRBJ2-7 and V is TRBV7-6; TRBD1 might be the D (5 bases). The CDR3 has 12 amino acids. The germline CDR1 and CDR2 sequences are SGHVS and FNYEAQ. The V gene lost 5 bases and the J gene lost 7 bases, with 12 bases spanning the gap. CDR3 in amino acids: CASSQGMEEQYF. CDR3 sequence (DNA): TGTGCCAGCAGCCAGGGTATGGAGGAGCAGTACTTC.

J is TRBJ2-3 and V is TRBV5-6, with 8 positions matching TRBD2. CDR1 and CDR2 from the germline V gene are SGHDT and YYEEEE. CDR3 size: 15 residues. V trimming: 2 bases; J trimming: 5 bases; junction bases outside the gene matches: 7. This CDR3 reads CASSLAGVVQDTQYF. In nucleotides, the CDR3 is TGTGCCAGCAGCTTAGCGGGAGTCGTGCAAGATACGCAGTATTTT. Drawing the rest from reference TRBV5-6 and TRBJ2-3, the complete variable domain is DAGVTQSPTHLIKTRGQQVTLRCSPKSGHDTVSWYQQALGQGPQFIFQYYEEEERQRGNFPDRFSGHQFPNYSSELNVNALLLGDSALYLCASSLAGVVQDTQYFGPGTRLTVL.

The J gene is TRBJ1-2, the V gene TRBV6-6; 7 bases are a match to TRBD1. This CDR3 comprises 14 residues. Germline V gene lookup returns CDR1 MNHNY and CDR2 SVGAGI (reference sequence). V dropped 2 bases and J dropped 6; count of bases not matched to a gene: 6. CDR3 region: CASSYTITGDGYTF. CDR3 in DNA: TGTGCCAGCAGTTACACCATTACAGGGGATGGCTACACCTTC.

V and J are TRBV25-1 and TRBJ2-1; 8 positions agree with TRBD1. Germline CDR1 is MGHDK and CDR2 is SYGVNS. The J segment lost 2 bases and the V segment lost 6 bases, leaving 3 bases of the junction unmatched. This CDR3 comprises 14 residues. CDR3 region: CASRDREPYNEQFF. The CDR3 nucleotides are TGTGCCAGCAGGGACAGGGAACCCTACAATGAGCAGTTCTTC.

The chain carries TRBV4-3 and TRBJ2-1, with 8 bases identical to TRBD1. J gave up 8 bases and V 1 base, and 1 base lay outside the gene matches. Germline V lookup: CDR1 LGHNA, CDR2 YSLEER. CDR3 length: 13 residues. The CDR3 DNA reads as TGCGCCAGCAGCCAAGGGACAGGGTATGAGCAGTTCTTC. Translation gives CASSQGTGYEQFF.

This chain uses TRBV27 with TRBJ2-2; 7 bases are shared with TRBD1. The V and J ends lost 7 bases and 1 base, in that order; junction bases with no gene match: 6. Germline CDR1 is MNHEY and CDR2 is SMNVEV (reference sequence). The CDR3 spans 15 residues. In DNA form, the CDR3 reads TGTGCCAGCACCCCCCGGGACAGGAACACCGGGGAGCTGTTTTTT. Amino acids: CASTPRDRNTGELFF.

The rearrangement links TRBV6-5 to TRBJ2-7; 9 nucleotides agree with TRBD1. The CDR3 spans 15 residues. The germline CDR1 and CDR2 sequences are MNHEY and SVGAGI. V shed 3 bases and J 3 bases; nucleotides not matched to a gene: 6. CDR3 coding DNA: TGTGCCAGCAGTTATTACAGGGGGCGAGACTACGAGCAGTACTTC. This translates into CASSYYRGRDYEQYF.

This chain uses TRBV9 with TRBJ2-7, with no clear D. The V end was cut by 3 bases, the J end by 1 base, with 11 bases between. The CDR3 extends over 14 amino acids. The germline V gene encodes CDR1 SGDLS and CDR2 YYNGEE. Here the CDR3 reads CASSGHGRSYEQYF. CDR3 in DNA: TGTGCCAGCAGCGGACATGGCAGATCCTACGAGCAGTACTTC.

This clone occurred once. The chain recombines TRBV6-6 with TRBJ2-7, with D possibly being TRBD1 (5 bases). V dropped 5 bases and J dropped 0 bases, with 5 bases sitting between them. Per the germline V gene, CDR1 is MNHNY and CDR2 is SVGAGI (reference sequence). This CDR3 spans 12 amino acids. CDR3 in DNA: TGTGCCAGCAGTGACAGCTCCTACGAGCAGTACTTC. It encodes CASSDSSYEQYF.

The rearrangement uses TRBV2 and TRBJ2-3; 12 nucleotides line up with TRBD2. CDR1 and CDR2 (germline): SNHLY, FYNNEI. This CDR3 comprises 16 residues. Trimming took 6 bases from V and 4 from J; bases not matched to a gene: 8. CDR3 DNA sequence: TGTGCCAGCAGCCCGACTAGCGGGAGAAGTTCAGATACGCAGTATTTT. As protein: CASSPTSGRSSDTQYF. The whole variable domain, remainder taken from reference TRBV2 and TRBJ2-3, is EPEVTQTPSHQVTQMGQEVILRCVPISNHLYFYWYRQILGQKVEFLVSFYNNEISEKSEIFDDQFSVERPDGSNFTLKIRSTKLEDSAMYFCASSPTSGRSSDTQYFGPGTRLTVL.

J is TRBJ2-1 and V is TRBV9; 7 positions agree with TRBD2. There are 12 residues in the CDR3. Germline CDR1 reads SGDLS; CDR2 reads YYNGEE. V trimming: 5 bases; J trimming: 9 bases; junction bases outside the gene matches: 5. CDR3 in DNA: TGTGCCAGCAGGGGGGGAGGGACTGAGCAGTTCTTC. Protein sequence: CASRGGGTEQFF.

The V and J genes are TRBV7-9 and TRBJ1-1; D uncertain. Germline CDR1 and CDR2: SEHNR and FQNEAQ (reference sequence). Between the trimmed V and J ends, which lost 5 bases and 6 bases, there was a span of 10 bases. This CDR3 contains 12 residues. The CDR3 loop is CASSPMDPEAFF. DNA for the CDR3: TGTGCCAGCAGCCCGATGGACCCTGAAGCTTTCTTT.

This clone was counted only a few times. This chain joins TRBV7-9 and TRBJ2-7; 9 positions match TRBD2. The germline V gene has CDR1 SEHNR and CDR2 FQNEAQ (reference sequence). This CDR3 has 14 amino acids. The V gene end was trimmed by 0 bases and the J gene end by 6 bases; junction bases not matched to a gene: 3. This chain's CDR3 is CASSLAETSGEQYF. The CDR3 DNA follows: TGTGCCAGCAGCTTAGCCGAGACTAGCGGCGAGCAGTACTTC.